The 30 T cell receptor beta chains presented below share a single source sample, sequenced in a study of CD8 T cells in Susac syndrome. Reverse transcription of 0.5 to 1 ug RNA was performed with random hexamers. TCRdb ran MiXCR on the immunoSEQ multiplex PCR reads and lists one entry per CDR3 protein. The sample has under 200,000 distinct CDR3 sequences, 95% seen once; the top ten hold roughly 0.15%. Sequencing was done on a sample of CD8+ T cells from PBMCs. The receptors stem from a human donor with Susac syndrome.

The chain has TRBV11-2 and TRBJ2-4, with TRBD1 as a possible D gene (8 bases). The V gene's germline CDR1 is SGHAT and CDR2 FQNNGV. V lost 4 bases and J lost 6, with 16 bases in between. CDR3 length equals 15 residues. The CDR3 loop reads CASSSSTGGVNIQYF. CDR3 coding DNA: TGTGCCAGCAGCTCATCAACAGGGGGGGTAAACATTCAGTACTTC.

The count of this clonotype is one. The rearrangement joins TRBV9 to TRBJ2-1, with D tentatively TRBD1 (6 bases). The CDR3 has 14 residues. The V gene lost 4 bases and the J gene lost 5 bases, with 13 bases spanning the gap. Germline loops: CDR1 SGDLS, CDR2 YYNGEE. The CDR3 DNA reads as TGTGCCAGCAGCACCGGGACAAACGACAATGAGCAGTTCTTC. This codes for CASSTGTNDNEQFF.

The chain has TRBV5-6 and TRBJ1-1; TRBD1 might be the D (5 bases). CDR3 length: 13 residues. From germline, CDR1 is SGHDT and CDR2 YYEEEE. V gave up 3 bases and J gave up 7 bases, with 13 bases separating them. The CDR3 region is CASSYTGGGEAFF. The CDR3 nucleotides read TGTGCCAGCAGCTATACGGGGGGAGGTGAAGCTTTCTTT.

This chain joins TRBV12-3 or TRBV12-4 and TRBJ2-7; D is unclear. V was trimmed by 2 bases and J by 5 bases, leaving 13 bases between them. The CDR3 loop spans 14 amino acids. This CDR3 is CASSLRVAGNEQYF. The CDR3 region has the DNA TGTGCCAGCAGTTTAAGGGTGGCAGGAAACGAGCAGTACTTC.

The chain couples TRBV20-1 to TRBJ2-1; D remains unclear. Trimming cost V 1 base and J 10 bases, with 5 bases left between them. This CDR3 contains 10 residues. CDR1 and CDR2 (germline): DFQATT, SNEGSKA (reference sequence). The CDR3 sequence: CSARGEEQFF. CDR3 nucleotide sequence: TGCAGTGCTAGAGGGGAAGAGCAGTTCTTC.

The V call is TRBV11-2, the J call TRBJ2-5; TRBD2 matches at 11 bases. J gave up 3 bases and V 1 base, and 4 bases lay outside the gene matches. This CDR3 comprises 16 residues. CDR1 and CDR2 from the germline V gene are SGHAT and FQNNGV. CDR3 loop: CASSLGLAGGEETQYF. The CDR3 DNA is TGTGCCAGCAGCTTAGGCCTAGCGGGAGGAGAAGAGACCCAGTACTTC.

CDR3 DNA: TGTGCCAGCAGTTTATATGGACTAGCGGGAGCCTACGAGCAGTACTTC. Protein sequence: CASSLYGLAGAYEQYF. The chain carries TRBV28 and TRBJ2-7; 13 positions agree with TRBD2. Germline V CDR1 and CDR2: MDHEN, SYDVKM. The CDR3 runs 16 residues. V gave up 1 base and J gave up 2 bases; unmatched junction bases: 2.

The J gene is TRBJ1-2, the V gene TRBV6-4; TRBD1 might be the D (5 bases). Germline-derived CDR1 and CDR2 are MRHNA and SNTAGT. The CDR3 loop spans 12 amino acids. For the CDR3, the DNA is TGTGCACAGTATCAGACAGACTATGGCTACACCTTC. Residues: CAQYQTDYGYTF.

This clonotype was observed once. J is TRBJ2-7 and V is TRBV6-5; 7 bases are a match to TRBD1. V gave up 2 bases and J gave up 11 bases; unmatched junction bases: 6. From germline, CDR1 is MNHEY and CDR2 SVGAGI. This CDR3 spans 12 amino acids. DNA for the CDR3: TGTGCCAGCAGTTACCCCGGACAGGAAAAGTACTTC. Its protein product is CASSYPGQEKYF.

V gene TRBV27 combines with J gene TRBJ2-7; D remains unclear. Germline V gives CDR1 MNHEY, CDR2 SMNVEV (reference sequence). Between the trimmed V and J ends, which lost 6 bases and 3 bases, there was a span of 18 bases. The CDR3 consists of 15 residues. The CDR3 sequence: CASSSPHQTVYEQYF. The CDR3 DNA reads as TGTGCCAGCAGCTCCCCCCATCAGACGGTCTACGAGCAGTACTTC.

The chain links TRBV20-1 to TRBJ2-1; the D call may be TRBD1 or TRBD2 (5 bases each). Per germline, CDR1 DFQATT and CDR2 SNEGSKA (reference sequence). V lost 1 base and J lost 8, with 21 bases in between. This CDR3 comprises 16 residues. The CDR3 loop reads CSARVGGPQNYHEQFF. The DNA of the CDR3 is TGCAGTGCTAGAGTTGGGGGACCACAGAATTACCATGAGCAGTTCTTC.

This sequence joins TRBV9 and TRBJ2-3, with TRBD2 matching 8 bases. Trimming cost V 3 bases and J 2 bases; bases outside gene matches: 5. CDR1 SGDLS and CDR2 YYNGEE come from the germline V gene. The CDR3 is 15 residues long. This CDR3 reads CASSAAGAPTDTQYF. The CDR3, as DNA: TGTGCCAGCAGCGCAGCGGGGGCCCCCACAGATACGCAGTATTTT.

The gene calls are TRBV11-2 and TRBJ2-3, with 7 bases matching TRBD2. The J segment lost 2 bases and the V segment lost 5 bases, leaving 7 bases of the junction unmatched. The CDR3 runs to 15 residues. Germline V gives CDR1 SGHAT, CDR2 FQNNGV. The chain's CDR3 is CASSPLADHTDTQYF. In DNA, the CDR3 is TGTGCCAGCAGCCCGCTAGCGGACCACACAGATACGCAGTATTTT.

The chain carries TRBV9 and TRBJ1-4; TRBD1 matches at 7 bases. CDR1 SGDLS and CDR2 YYNGEE come from the germline V gene. V dropped 3 bases and J dropped 8; count of bases not matched to a gene: 13. This CDR3 is 16 amino acids long. The CDR3 region has the DNA TGTGCCAGCAGCGACCAATCGGACAGGATCGAAGAAAAACTGTTTTTT. It yields the protein CASSDQSDRIEEKLFF.

This clonotype has a single count. The chain is built from TRBV5-4 and TRBJ1-2; 9 nucleotides agree with TRBD1. Germline lookup yields CDR1 SGHNT and CDR2 YYREEE (reference sequence). The CDR3 length is 15 residues. Trimming took 4 bases from V and 0 from J; bases not matched to a gene: 4. CDR3: CASSPRDRANYGYTF. The CDR3 DNA sequence: TGTGCCAGCAGCCCAAGGGACAGGGCTAACTATGGCTACACCTTC.

The chain couples TRBV11-2 to TRBJ1-1; D is undetermined. This CDR3 has 13 amino acids. Germline loops: CDR1 SGHAT, CDR2 FQNNGV. Deletions cut 9 bases from V and 3 bases from J, with 14 bases between. The CDR3 spells CASNDPVDTEAFF. The CDR3 nucleotides read TGTGCCAGTAACGACCCTGTAGACACTGAAGCTTTCTTT. Supplemented by reference TRBV11-2 and TRBJ1-1, the full variable domain reads EAGVAQSPRYKIIEKRQSVAFWCNPISGHATLYWYQQILGQGPKLLIQFQNNGVVDDSQLPKDRFSAERLKGVDSTLKIQPAKLEDSAVYLCASNDPVDTEAFFGQGTRLTVV.

The genes are TRBV30 and TRBJ1-2; D remains ambiguous. Trimming took 2 bases from V and 6 from J, leaving 16 bases between them. The CDR3 length is 14 residues. Germline V gene sequence: CDR1 GTSNPN, CDR2 SVGIG (reference sequence). This CDR3 reads CAWSLGQLRNGYTF. The CDR3 DNA follows: TGTGCCTGGAGTCTGGGCCAGCTAAGGAATGGCTACACCTTC.

This clonotype was detected once. V and J are TRBV12-3 or TRBV12-4 and TRBJ1-1; D is unclear. The CDR3 is 14 amino acids. V dropped 5 bases and J dropped 0 bases, with 10 bases sitting between them. The CDR3 sequence is CASSRTDVNTEAFF. The CDR3, as DNA: TGTGCCAGCAGTCGGACGGATGTGAACACTGAAGCTTTCTTT.

The V and J genes are TRBV7-9 and TRBJ1-1; D is perhaps TRBD1 (5 bases). Germline values: CDR1 SEHNR, CDR2 FQNEAQ (reference sequence). The CDR3 is 15 residues long. V shed 1 base and J shed 1 base, with 10 bases lying between them. The CDR3 nucleotides are TGTGCCAGCAGCTTAGGGTTCGGGGGGAACACTGAAGCTTTCTTT. Its protein is CASSLGFGGNTEAFF.

The rearrangement joins TRBV11-2 to TRBJ2-7; 8 bases are shared with TRBD2. Germline CDR1 is SGHAT and CDR2 is FQNNGV. This CDR3 comprises 15 residues. J gave up 5 bases and V 3 bases, and 9 bases lay outside the gene matches. The CDR3 sequence: CASSFPDGRGHEQYF. CDR3 DNA: TGTGCCAGCAGCTTCCCTGACGGGAGGGGCCACGAGCAGTACTTC.

The chain combines TRBV12-3 or TRBV12-4 with TRBJ2-7; TRBD2 is a possible D gene (6 bases). The CDR3 runs 12 residues. V lost 3 bases and J 8 bases, leaving 11 bases between the germline ends. This CDR3 reads CASSLGLNQQYF. The CDR3 nucleotides read TGTGCCAGCAGTTTGGGACTGAATCAGCAGTACTTC.

The chain is built from TRBV18 and TRBJ2-3, with D unresolved. Germline-derived CDR1 and CDR2 are KGHSH and LQKENI. The CDR3 runs 13 residues. The ends were cut back, 6 bases at V and 5 bases at J, with 12 bases in the middle. The CDR3 protein is CASSHDSGDTQYF. The CDR3, as DNA: TGTGCCAGCTCCCACGATTCCGGAGATACGCAGTATTTT.

CDR3 residues: CSVGGAGGELFF. The DNA of the CDR3 is TGCAGCGTTGGTGGGGCAGGCGGGGAGCTGTTTTTT. This chain uses TRBV29-1 with TRBJ2-2, with D possibly being TRBD1 (5 bases). The CDR3 is 12 residues long. In germline, CDR1 is SQVTM, CDR2 ANQGSEA. Trimming removed 4 bases at V and 7 bases at J, with 10 bases between.

The V gene is TRBV12-3 or TRBV12-4, the J gene TRBJ2-3; 12 bases match TRBD2. The J segment lost 5 bases and the V segment lost 1 base, leaving 7 bases of the junction unmatched. The CDR3 covers 17 residues. The CDR3 region is CASSLVVRLAGEDTQYF. DNA for the CDR3: TGTGCCAGCAGTTTAGTAGTACGACTAGCGGGGGAAGATACGCAGTATTTT.

The rearrangement uses TRBV19 and TRBJ1-6; D gene ambiguous. The V gene lost 5 bases and the J gene lost 6 bases, with 14 bases spanning the gap. The CDR3 has 15 residues. The germline CDR1 and CDR2 sequences are LNHDA and SQIVND (reference sequence). The CDR3: CASSQSWTANSPLHF. The CDR3 nucleotides are TGTGCCAGTAGTCAGTCATGGACGGCTAATTCACCCCTCCACTTT.

The genes are TRBV27 and TRBJ1-2; D remains ambiguous. This CDR3 comprises 12 residues. V was trimmed by 10 bases and J by 3 bases, leaving 12 bases between them. The V gene's germline CDR1 is MNHEY and CDR2 SMNVEV (reference sequence). CDR3 coding DNA: TGTGCCACTCTGGACGGATACTATGGCTACACCTTC. Protein: CATLDGYYGYTF.

This chain uses TRBV4-1 with TRBJ2-2, with D tentatively TRBD2 (6 bases). The germline V gene has CDR1 MGHRA and CDR2 YSYEKL. Trimming pared 5 bases from V and 6 bases from J, leaving 7 bases between. The CDR3 runs to 12 residues. The CDR3 spells CASSWGAGELFF. CDR3 coding DNA: TGCGCCAGCAGCTGGGGGGCCGGGGAGCTGTTTTTT.

The CDR3 DNA is TGTGCCAGCAGCTTTGGACAGAACCCCTCCTACAATGAGCAGTTCTTC. Its translation: CASSFGQNPSYNEQFF. This chain joins TRBV3-1 and TRBJ2-1, with D tentatively TRBD1 (6 bases). V dropped 5 bases and J dropped 0 bases, with 14 bases sitting between them. Germline CDR1 LGHDT, CDR2 YNNKEL (reference sequence). The CDR3 extends over 16 amino acids.

The chain joins TRBV7-9 to TRBJ2-3; 12 bases match TRBD2. J gave up 9 bases and V 5 bases, and 9 bases lay outside the gene matches. This CDR3 has 15 amino acids. CDR1 and CDR2 (germline): SEHNR, FQNEAQ (reference sequence). Here the CDR3 DNA reads TGTGCCAGCAGCACACTAGCGGGGGGTCCAGCGACGCAGTATTTT. Residues: CASSTLAGGPATQYF.

This clonotype is a singleton in its sample. The J gene is TRBJ1-4, the V gene TRBV30, with D tentatively TRBD1 (6 bases). This CDR3 has 14 residues. Germline V gene lookup returns CDR1 GTSNPN and CDR2 SVGIG (reference sequence). V was shortened by 3 bases and J by 4 bases, with 12 bases between the two germline ends. The CDR3 protein is CAWRETGINEKLFF. CDR3 DNA sequence: TGTGCCTGGAGGGAGACAGGAATTAATGAAAAACTGTTTTTT.